The 20 T cell receptor beta chains below come from one sample, sequenced in a study of patients and donors after allogeneic stem cell transplantation. TCRdb re-analysed the RT-PCR reads in MiXCR, keeping a single row per CDR3 protein. Among around 170,000 distinct CDR3 sequences, 24% were seen once, and the ten largest hold 25% to 30%. Sequenced material: blood, either unsorted or a sorted T cell fraction (not recorded which). All receptors come from a human donor who was either an allogeneic HSCT recipient or a stem cell or donor lymphocyte infusion donor (not recorded which). It is not recorded whose cells these are; they may come from a transplant donor.

The CDR3 protein is CASSLGSQGNQPQHF. CDR3 coding DNA: TGTGCCAGCAGCCTGGGGAGCCAGGGGAATCAGCCCCAGCATTTT. V gene TRBV5-8 combines with J gene TRBJ1-5, with D possibly matching TRBD1 (6 bases). Germline V gives CDR1 SGHTS, CDR2 YDEGEE. This CDR3 contains 15 residues. V was pared by 4 bases and J by 4 bases, with 15 bases between.

The chain recombines TRBV29-1 with TRBJ1-1, with D hard to call. Germline loops: CDR1 SQVTM, CDR2 ANQGSEA. This CDR3 is 11 amino acids long. V was trimmed by 6 bases and J by 5 bases, leaving 10 bases between them. This chain's CDR3 is CSVREETEAFF. Here the CDR3 DNA reads TGCAGCGTCCGAGAGGAGACTGAAGCTTTCTTT.

V gene TRBV20-1 combines with J gene TRBJ2-3; 7 bases match TRBD1. Germline trimming cut 5 bases from V and 3 bases from J; bases unmatched to any gene: 5. Germline values: CDR1 DFQATT, CDR2 SNEGSKA (reference sequence). CDR3 length: 13 amino acids. The CDR3 reads CSAAGTATDTQYF. DNA for the CDR3: TGCAGTGCTGCCGGGACAGCGACAGATACGCAGTATTTT.

This clonotype was found a few times. The chain joins TRBV10-3 to TRBJ1-1; D gene ambiguous. Trimming pared 7 bases from V and 2 bases from J, leaving 8 bases between. This CDR3 comprises 12 residues. Germline CDR1 reads ENHRY; CDR2 reads SYGVKD. The CDR3 spells CAIMGYNTEAFF. As DNA, the CDR3 is TGTGCCATCATGGGCTACAACACTGAAGCTTTCTTT.

V is TRBV28 and J is TRBJ2-6, with no clear D. Germline V gives CDR1 MDHEN, CDR2 SYDVKM. This CDR3 contains 15 residues. Trimming took off 4 bases at V and 0 bases at J, with 7 bases between the two ends. The CDR3 DNA reads TGTGCCAGCAGTTCGAGGAGCTCTGGGGCCAACGTCCTGACTTTC. This encodes CASSSRSSGANVLTF.

The chain is built from TRBV7-3 and TRBJ2-3, with D unresolved. This CDR3 region has 13 residues. The germline V gene has CDR1 SGHTA and CDR2 FQGTGA. The V and J ends lost 4 bases and 6 bases respectively, with 11 bases between them. The CDR3 coding sequence is TGTGCCAGCAGCTCGCCTCCAGCGGATACGCAGTATTTT. This translates into CASSSPPADTQYF. Together with reference TRBV7-3 and TRBJ2-3, the CDR3 gives the full variable domain: GAGVSQTPSNKVTEKGKYVELRCDPISGHTALYWYRQSLGQGPEFLIYFQGTGAADDSGLPNDRFFAVRPEGSVSTLKIQRTERGDSAVYLCASSSPPADTQYFGPGTRLTVL.

This chain links TRBV7-3 with TRBJ2-3; a weak D match, TRBD2 (6 bases). V was shortened by 2 bases and J by 6 bases, with 12 bases between the two germline ends. Germline V gene lookup returns CDR1 SGHTA and CDR2 FQGTGA. This CDR3 spans 14 amino acids. Here the CDR3 reads CASSLGWRADTQYF. The CDR3 DNA sequence: TGTGCCAGCAGCTTAGGATGGAGGGCCGATACGCAGTATTTT.

There are a few counts of this clonotype. The V and J genes are TRBV27 and TRBJ2-3, with 7 bases aligning to TRBD1. The J segment lost 7 bases and the V segment lost 5 bases, leaving 9 bases of the junction unmatched. The CDR3 is 14 residues long. CDR1 is MNHEY and CDR2 is SMNVEV in the germline V gene (reference sequence). CDR3 DNA: TGTGCCAGCAGTCCGGGACAGATCCGTAATACGCAGTATTTT. This codes for CASSPGQIRNTQYF.

This clonotype was found many times. DNA for the CDR3: TGCGCCAGCAGCTTACTCCTAGGGTTGAACACTGAAGCTTTCTTT. It yields the protein CASSLLLGLNTEAFF. The chain recombines TRBV5-1 with TRBJ1-1; D not certain. Trimming cost V 2 bases and J 0 bases, with 11 bases left between them. CDR3 length equals 15 residues. CDR1 SGHRS and CDR2 YFSETQ come from the germline V gene.

This rearrangement joins TRBV20-1 to TRBJ1-2; 7 bases are shared with TRBD1. The V gene's germline CDR1 is DFQATT and CDR2 SNEGSKA (reference sequence). The CDR3 runs to 12 residues. The ends lost 6 bases at V and 0 bases at J; junction bases unmatched: 1. The CDR3 DNA sequence: TGCAGTGCCCAGGGGGCTAACTATGGCTACACCTTC. It encodes CSAQGANYGYTF.

This clonotype came up a few times. The V call is TRBV5-1, the J call TRBJ1-1, with D possibly being TRBD1 (5 bases). The V end was cut by 0 bases, the J end by 3 bases, with 9 bases between. The CDR3 is made up of 14 amino acids. Germline assignment: CDR1 SGHRS and CDR2 YFSETQ. CDR3 amino acids: CASSLVPRDTEAFF. The DNA of the CDR3 is TGCGCCAGCAGCTTGGTTCCCAGGGACACTGAAGCTTTCTTT. Combining the CDR3 with reference TRBV5-1 and TRBJ1-1 gives the whole variable domain KAGVTQTPRYLIKTRGQQVTLSCSPISGHRSVSWYQQTPGQGLQFLFEYFSETQRNKGNFPGRFSGRQFSNSRSEMNVSTLELGDSALYLCASSLVPRDTEAFFGQGTRLTVV.

CDR3 region: CASSLARVGGELFF. The CDR3 DNA reads as TGTGCCAGCAGTTTGGCCAGGGTAGGCGGGGAGCTGTTTTTT. V and J are TRBV12-3 or TRBV12-4 and TRBJ2-2, with TRBD1 as a possible D gene (5 bases). The CDR3 is 14 amino acids. V lost 3 bases and J lost 7, with 12 bases in between.

This clonotype was recorded a few times. The chain has TRBV12-3 or TRBV12-4 and TRBJ1-2; maybe TRBD1 (5 bases). The CDR3 runs 14 residues. V lost 5 bases to trimming and J lost 7 bases, with 17 bases between them. This CDR3 is CASSPGPVPVGYTF. The DNA for the CDR3 is TGTGCCAGCAGTCCGGGGCCCGTCCCGGTTGGCTACACCTTC.

The chain is built from TRBV7-8 and TRBJ2-3; no definite D call. V was trimmed by 1 base and J by 0 bases, leaving 11 bases between them. Per the germline V gene, CDR1 is SGHVS and CDR2 is FQNEAQ. CDR3 size: 16 residues. The CDR3 sequence: CASSLGPTSSTDTQYF. CDR3 DNA: TGTGCCAGCAGCTTAGGGCCTACCTCTAGCACAGATACGCAGTATTTT.

This clonotype was seen repeatedly, ten times or more. This rearrangement joins TRBV24-1 to TRBJ1-2; the D gene is possibly TRBD1 (5 bases). The germline CDR1 and CDR2 sequences are KGHDR and SFDVKD. CDR3 size: 13 residues. V was shortened by 4 bases and J by 8 bases, with 13 bases between the two germline ends. The chain's CDR3 is CATSDPMTDGYTF. The DNA of the CDR3 is TGTGCCACCAGTGACCCTATGACAGACGGCTACACCTTC.

This clonotype was observed many times. The chain uses TRBV20-1 and TRBJ1-5; 8 bases fit TRBD1. Germline V lookup: CDR1 DFQATT, CDR2 SNEGSKA (reference sequence). V trimming: 6 bases; J trimming: 6 bases; junction bases outside the gene matches: 13. This CDR3 has 15 amino acids. CDR3: CSAAGQGVVGQPQHF. CDR3 nucleotides: TGCAGTGCGGCCGGACAGGGCGTTGTCGGTCAGCCCCAGCATTTT.

This clonotype was observed a few times. The chain recombines TRBV12-5 with TRBJ1-2; D is unresolved. Germline CDR1 LGHNT, CDR2 FRNRAP. The V end was cut by 2 bases, the J end by 9 bases, with 10 bases between. The CDR3 sequence is 12 residues long. The CDR3, as DNA: TGTGCTAGTGGTTTGCCCAGCATCAGCTACACCTTC. Translation: CASGLPSISYTF. The full variable domain, rest sourced from reference TRBV12-5 and TRBJ1-2, is DARVTQTPRHKVTEMGQEVTMRCQPILGHNTVFWYRQTMMQGLELLAYFRNRAPLDDSGMPKDRFSAEMPDATLATLKIQPSEPRDSAVYFCASGLPSISYTFGSGTRLTVV.

A note on this clonotype: A much more abundant neighbour one base away suggests this may be a read error. The rearrangement links TRBV12-3 or TRBV12-4 to TRBJ1-4; D perhaps matches TRBD1 (5 bases). The CDR3 sequence is 14 residues long. CDR3 sequence (DNA): TGTGCCAGCAGTCCCGGGGTCGGGGGTGAAGAACTGTTTTTT. Protein product: CASSPGVGGEELFF.

This clonotype appeared a few times. The chain uses TRBV4-3 and TRBJ2-1, with D maybe TRBD2 (6 bases). Between the trimmed V and J ends, which lost 3 bases and 9 bases, there was a span of 9 bases. Germline loops: CDR1 LGHNA, CDR2 YSLEER. CDR3 length equals 12 residues. This chain's CDR3 is CASSQWDSEQFF. DNA for the CDR3: TGCGCCAGCAGCCAGTGGGACTCTGAGCAGTTCTTC.

This clonotype has just a few counts. V is TRBV4-1 and J is TRBJ2-2; TRBD2 matches at 11 bases. V shed 5 bases and J 1 base; nucleotides not matched to a gene: 9. This CDR3 has 18 residues. Germline CDR1 is MGHRA and CDR2 is YSYEKL. In DNA, the CDR3 is TGCGCCAGCAGCGCCCGACTAGCGGGGCTTCAGAACACCGGGGAGCTGTTTTTT. Translated: CASSARLAGLQNTGELFF.